This TCR beta chain was sequenced during a study of blood T cells in healthy people across ages. Sample-barcoded 5' priming and a J-beta primer mix drove a second PCR of about 6 to 12 cycles. TCRdb fed the 5' RACE reads into MiXCR, producing one record per CDR3 protein. There are roughly 1.7 million distinct CDR3 sequences in the sample; about 35% occur only once, and around 11% lies in the top ten. Points on this clonotype: Its specificity is not known.

Germline V gene lookup returns CDR1 MNHEY and CDR2 SMNVEV (reference sequence). This CDR3 has 14 amino acids. V shed 7 bases, J shed 7 bases, and the junction held 7 bases outside the gene matches. Study results and limitations: A greater number of naive CD4+ cells and higher diversity distinguished long-lived donors from aged donors. Expanded clonotype shifts may have been confounded, as the donors had an unknown CMV status.

The clonotype originates from a woman aged 25-40 years in good health. The chain has TRBV27 and TRBJ2-7; 13 bases are shared with TRBD2. Sequences were obtained from blood. The CDR3 DNA sequence: TGTGCCAGCACCCCACTAGCGGGAGGGGAGGAGCAGTACTTC. Translating gives CASTPLAGGEEQYF.